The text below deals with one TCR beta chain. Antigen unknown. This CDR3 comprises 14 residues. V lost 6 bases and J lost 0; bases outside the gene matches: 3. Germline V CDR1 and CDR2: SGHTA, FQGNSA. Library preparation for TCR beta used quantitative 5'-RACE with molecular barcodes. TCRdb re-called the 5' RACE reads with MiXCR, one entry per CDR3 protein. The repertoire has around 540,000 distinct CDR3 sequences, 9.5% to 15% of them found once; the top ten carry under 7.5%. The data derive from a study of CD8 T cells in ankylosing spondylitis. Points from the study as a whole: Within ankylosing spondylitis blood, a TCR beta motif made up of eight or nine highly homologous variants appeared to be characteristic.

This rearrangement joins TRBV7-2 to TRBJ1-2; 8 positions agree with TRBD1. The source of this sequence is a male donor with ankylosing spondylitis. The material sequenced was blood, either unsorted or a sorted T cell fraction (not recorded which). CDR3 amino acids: CASRGTGTNYGYTF. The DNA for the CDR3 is TGTGCCAGCAGAGGGACAGGAACTAACTATGGCTACACCTTC. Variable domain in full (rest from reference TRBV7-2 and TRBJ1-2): GAGVSQSPSNKVTEKGKDVELRCDPISGHTALYWYRQSLGQGLEFLIYFQGNSAPDKSGLPSDRFSAERTGGSVSTLTIQRTQQEDSAVYLCASRGTGTNYGYTFGSGTRLTVV.